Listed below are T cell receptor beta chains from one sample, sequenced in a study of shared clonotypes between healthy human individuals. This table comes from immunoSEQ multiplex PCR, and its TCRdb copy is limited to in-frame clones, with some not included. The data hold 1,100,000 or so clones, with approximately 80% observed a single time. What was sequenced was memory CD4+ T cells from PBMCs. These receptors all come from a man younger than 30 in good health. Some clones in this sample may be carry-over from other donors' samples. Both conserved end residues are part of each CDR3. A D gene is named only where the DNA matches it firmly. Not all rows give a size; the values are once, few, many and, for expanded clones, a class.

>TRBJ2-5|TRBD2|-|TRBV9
CASSVSSGREETQYF
TGTGCCAGCAGCGTCAGTAGCGGGAGGGAAGAGACCCAGTACTTC
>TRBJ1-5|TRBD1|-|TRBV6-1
CASSKDRAFIGPQHF
TGTGCCAGCAGTAAGGACAGGGCGTTCATCGGGCCCCAGCATTTT
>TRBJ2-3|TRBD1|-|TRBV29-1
CSADRDSTDTQYF
TGCAGCGCGGACAGGGACAGCACAGATACGCAGTATTTT
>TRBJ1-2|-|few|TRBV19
CASSPWDRWGYTF
TGTGCCAGTAGTCCATGGGACCGGTGGGGCTACACCTTC
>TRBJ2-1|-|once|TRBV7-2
CASSRDPSYNEQFF
TGTGCCAGCAGTAGGGACCCCTCCTACAATGAGCAGTTCTTC
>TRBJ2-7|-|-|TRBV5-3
CARSLAKGYEQYF
TGTGCCAGAAGCTTGGCCAAAGGATACGAGCAGTACTTC
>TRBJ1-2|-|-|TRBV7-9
CASSVLSVRNYGYTF
TGTGCCAGCAGCGTCCTCTCGGTGAGGAACTATGGCTACACCTTC
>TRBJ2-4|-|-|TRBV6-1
CASEEGGTKNIQYF
TGTGCCAGCGAAGAGGGGGGTACCAAAAACATTCAGTACTTC
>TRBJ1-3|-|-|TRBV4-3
CASSQHNSGNTIYF
TGCGCCAGCAGCCAACACAACTCTGGAAACACCATATATTTT
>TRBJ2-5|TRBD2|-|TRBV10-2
CASASSGMQETQYF
TGCGCCAGCGCAAGTAGCGGGATGCAAGAGACCCAGTACTTC
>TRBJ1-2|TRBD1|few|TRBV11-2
CASSLDAGTGAYGYTF
TGTGCCAGCAGCTTAGATGCGGGGACAGGAGCCTATGGCTACACCTTC
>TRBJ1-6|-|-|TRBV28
CASRQQQGNSPLHF
TGTGCCAGCAGACAACAGCAGGGTAATTCACCCCTCCACTTT
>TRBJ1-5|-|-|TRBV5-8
CASSFGTARFQPQHF
TGTGCCAGCAGCTTTGGGACGGCCCGGTTTCAGCCCCAGCATTTT
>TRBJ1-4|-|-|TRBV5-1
CASSLEPEKLFF
TGCGCCAGCAGCTTGGAACCCGAAAAACTGTTTTTT
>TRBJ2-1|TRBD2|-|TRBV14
CASSQDGRVRGEQFF
TGTGCCAGCAGCCAGGACGGGAGGGTTAGGGGTGAGCAGTTCTTC
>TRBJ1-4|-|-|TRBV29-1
CSVVTSGEKLFF
TGCAGCGTGGTCACCAGTGGTGAAAAACTGTTTTTT
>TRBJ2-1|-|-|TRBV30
CAWSVGRTYNEQFF
TGTGCCTGGAGTGTAGGTAGGACCTACAATGAGCAGTTCTTC